This T cell receptor (beta chain) was recorded in a study of T cells in Graves' hyperthyroidism and ophthalmopathy. Trimming took 4 bases from V and 8 from J; bases not matched to a gene: 10. The CDR3 loop spans 17 amino acids. CDR1 MDHEN and CDR2 SYDVKM come from the germline V gene. What was amplified from RNA transcripts were TCR beta CDR3 regions. First-round RT-PCR of the TCR CDR3 relied on the HTBI primer set. Via MiXCR, TCRdb re-called the multiplex PCR reads, giving one row per CDR3 protein. This sample has a few hundred thousand distinct CDR3 sequences, with 15% to 19% found just once. This clonotype occurred many times.

Material for sequencing was blood. This receptor was taken from a woman aged 18-35 years with Graves' hyperthyroidism that later progressed to Graves' ophthalmopathy. The V call is TRBV28, the J call TRBJ2-1, with 14 nucleotides matching TRBD2. Written as DNA, the CDR3 is TGTGCCAGCAGTTCGACTCGTGGGACTAGCGGGAGTGATGAGCAGTTCTTC. Its translation is CASSSTRGTSGSDEQFF.